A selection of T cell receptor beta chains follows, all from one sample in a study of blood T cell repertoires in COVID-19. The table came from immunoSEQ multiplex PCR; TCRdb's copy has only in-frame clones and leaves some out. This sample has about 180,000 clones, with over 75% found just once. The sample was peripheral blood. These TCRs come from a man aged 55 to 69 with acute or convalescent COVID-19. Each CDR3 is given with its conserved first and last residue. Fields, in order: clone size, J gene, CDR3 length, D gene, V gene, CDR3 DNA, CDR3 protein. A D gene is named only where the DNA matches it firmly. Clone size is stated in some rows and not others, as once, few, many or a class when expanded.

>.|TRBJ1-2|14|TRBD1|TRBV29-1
TGCAGCGTTTTAACTACAGGGGGCGCGAGGGGCTACACCTTC
CSVLTTGGARGYTF
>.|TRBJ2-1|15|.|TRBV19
TGTGCCAGTAGTAACCATGCAGGGGCCGGGAATGAGCAGTTCTTC
CASSNHAGAGNEQFF
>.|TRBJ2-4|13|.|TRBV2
TGTGCCAGCAGTGAAAATGGGGGGAACATTCAGTACTTC
CASSENGGNIQYF
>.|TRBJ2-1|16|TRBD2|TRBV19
TGTGCCAGTAGTCCCCGAGGTAGCGGGGGTCTCAATGAGCAGTTCTTC
CASSPRGSGGLNEQFF
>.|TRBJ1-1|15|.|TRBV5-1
TGCGCCAGCAGCGGTCCGGCGGGGGCGCAAACTGAAGCTTTCTTT
CASSGPAGAQTEAFF
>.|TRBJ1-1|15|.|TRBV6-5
TGTGCCAGCAGTTACTCGGCAGGCTTAAACACTGAAGCTTTCTTT
CASSYSAGLNTEAFF
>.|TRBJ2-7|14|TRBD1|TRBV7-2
TGTGCCAGCAGCTCCGGAACAGGGGGCTACGAGCAGTACTTC
CASSSGTGGYEQYF
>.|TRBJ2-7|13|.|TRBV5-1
TGCGCCAGCAGCTTGGCCCATGGAGAAGAGCAGTACTTC
CASSLAHGEEQYF
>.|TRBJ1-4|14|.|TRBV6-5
TGTGCCAGCAGGGGGGGGGCGGCTAATGAAAAACTGTTTTTT
CASRGGAANEKLFF
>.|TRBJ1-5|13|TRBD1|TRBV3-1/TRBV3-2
TGTGCCAGCAGCCTTCCAGGGGGGCAGCCCCAGCATTTT
CASSLPGGQPQHF
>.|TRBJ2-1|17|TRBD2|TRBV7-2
TGTGCCAGCAGCCCCGGAGGACTAGCGGGGAGTCGAGGTGAGCAGTTCTTC
CASSPGGLAGSRGEQFF
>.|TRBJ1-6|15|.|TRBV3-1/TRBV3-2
TGTGCCAGCAGCCAAGGAACAGTTAAGGCGTCACCCCTCCACTTT
CASSQGTVKASPLHF
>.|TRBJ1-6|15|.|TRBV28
TGTGCCAGCAGTTTAGGCAGGGGATATAATTCACCCCTCCACTTT
CASSLGRGYNSPLHF
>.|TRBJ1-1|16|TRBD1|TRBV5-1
TGCGCCAGCAGCTCCTGGACAGGGTATAGGGGCACTGAAGCTTTCTTT
CASSSWTGYRGTEAFF
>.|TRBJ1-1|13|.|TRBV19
TGTGCCAGTAGTCCCCATGGGAGCGCTGAAGCTTTCTTT
CASSPHGSAEAFF
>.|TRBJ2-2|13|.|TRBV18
TGTGCCAGCTCACCCCGGGTAGGCGGGGAGCTGTTTTTT
CASSPRVGGELFF
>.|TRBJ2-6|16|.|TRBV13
TGTGCCAGCAGCTTAGATGGAGGGTCTGGGGCCAACGTCCTGACTTTC
CASSLDGGSGANVLTF
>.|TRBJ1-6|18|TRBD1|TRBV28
TGTGCCAGCAGTTTGTCGACAGGGGCGCGGAAGGATAATTCACCCCTCCACTTT
CASSLSTGARKDNSPLHF
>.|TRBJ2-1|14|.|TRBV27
TGTGCCACCGCAAGCTGGGGAGTACACAATGAGCAGTTCTTC
CATASWGVHNEQFF
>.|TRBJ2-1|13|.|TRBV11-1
TGTGCCAGCAGCTTAGAAACTACCGATGAGCAGTTCTTC
CASSLETTDEQFF
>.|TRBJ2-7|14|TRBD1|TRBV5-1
TGCGCCAGCAGCCCTGACAGGGGGCTCTACGAGCAGTACTTC
CASSPDRGLYEQYF
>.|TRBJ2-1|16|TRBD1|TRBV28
TGTGCCAGCAGTTCCGTCACGGGACAGGGTTGGTATGAGCAGTTCTTC
CASSSVTGQGWYEQFF
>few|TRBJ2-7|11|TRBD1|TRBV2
TGTGCCAGCAGACAGGGGCTTGCGCAGTACTTC
CASRQGLAQYF
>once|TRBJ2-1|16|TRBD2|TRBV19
TGTGCCAGTAGTAGGGGACTAGCGGGCTGGAGGGATGAGCAGTTCTTC
CASSRGLAGWRDEQFF
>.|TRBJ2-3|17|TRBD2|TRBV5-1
TGCGCCAGCAGCGCCAGGACTAGCGGGAGGGCAGCAGATACGCAGTATTTT
CASSARTSGRAADTQYF
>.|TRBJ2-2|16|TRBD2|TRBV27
TGTGCCAGCAGTGGAGGGACTAGCGGGAGAACCGGGGAGCTGTTTTTT
CASSGGTSGRTGELFF
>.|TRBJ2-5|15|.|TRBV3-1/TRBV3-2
TGTGCCAGCAGCCAAGATGTGTCTACTGCAGGGACCCAGTACTTC
CASSQDVSTAGTQYF
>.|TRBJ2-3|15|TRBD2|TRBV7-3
TGTGCCAGCAGCGAGGCTAGCGGGATTGCTGATACGCAGTATTTT
CASSEASGIADTQYF
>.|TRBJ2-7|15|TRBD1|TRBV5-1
TGCGCCAGCAGCGAATCCGGGACAGGGGGCCTCGAGCAGTACTTC
CASSESGTGGLEQYF
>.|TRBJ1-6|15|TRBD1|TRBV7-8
TGTGCCAGCAGCTTATGGGGACAGATCAATTCACCCCTCCACTTT
CASSLWGQINSPLHF
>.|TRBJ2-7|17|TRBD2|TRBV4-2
TGTGCCAGCAGCCAAGAATTCAGGACTAGCGGGACCCACGAGCAGTACTTC
CASSQEFRTSGTHEQYF
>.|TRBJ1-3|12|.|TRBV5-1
TGCGCCAGCAGCTCCCCAGGAAACACCATATATTTT
CASSSPGNTIYF
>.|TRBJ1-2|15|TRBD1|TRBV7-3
TGTGCCAGCAGCTTGCACGGACAGGGGGCGAATGGCTACACCTTC
CASSLHGQGANGYTF
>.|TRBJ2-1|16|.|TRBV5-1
TGCGCCAGCAGCCCGGCCCAGGGGGGATCCTACAATGAGCAGTTCTTC
CASSPAQGGSYNEQFF
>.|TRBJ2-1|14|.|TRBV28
TGTGCCAGCAGAGGGGGGGGGAGGGACAATGAGCAGTTCTTC
CASRGGGRDNEQFF
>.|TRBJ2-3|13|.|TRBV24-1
TGTGCCACCGGGTCTAGCGCCGAAGATACGCAGTATTTT
CATGSSAEDTQYF
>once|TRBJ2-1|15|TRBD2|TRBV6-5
TGTGCCAGCAGCCTAAGCGGGAGGGGTAACAATGAGCAGTTCTTC
CASSLSGRGNNEQFF
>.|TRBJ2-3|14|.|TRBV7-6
TGTGCCAGCAGCCGGGACTCTATTTCAGATACGCAGTATTTT
CASSRDSISDTQYF
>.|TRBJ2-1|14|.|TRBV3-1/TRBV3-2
TGTGCCAGCAGCCCCAGGACATCCTACAATGAGCAGTTCTTC
CASSPRTSYNEQFF
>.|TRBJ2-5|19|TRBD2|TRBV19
TGTGCCAGTAGTATTCTGGCTAGCGGGACGGACCGGGGAGGGGAGACCCAGTACTTC
CASSILASGTDRGGETQYF
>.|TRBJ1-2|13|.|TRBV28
TGTGCCAGCAGTTCAGCGCTAGGCTATGGCTACACCTTC
CASSSALGYGYTF
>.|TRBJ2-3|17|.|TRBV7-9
TGTGCCAGCAGCTTCCCCCCCGGGACTCCTCACATGGATACGCAGTATTTT
CASSFPPGTPHMDTQYF
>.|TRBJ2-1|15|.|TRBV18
TGTGCCAGCGCGCAGGGACTGCTGCGCTACAATGAGCAGTTCTTC
CASAQGLLRYNEQFF
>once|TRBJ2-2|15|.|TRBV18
TGTGCCAGCTCACCGGCAGGGGTAAACACCGGGGAGCTGTTTTTT
CASSPAGVNTGELFF
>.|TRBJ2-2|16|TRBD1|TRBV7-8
TGTGCCAGCAGCCAAAACAGGGGTAGTCAGACCGGGGAGCTGTTTTTT
CASSQNRGSQTGELFF
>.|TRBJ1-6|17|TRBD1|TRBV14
TGTGCCAGCAGCCAAGCGACTAACAGGGGCAATAATTCACCCCTCCACTTT
CASSQATNRGNNSPLHF
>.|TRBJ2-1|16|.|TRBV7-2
TGTGCCAGCAGCTTAGCGTCTTTAGCGGAGGGGTATGAGCAGTTCTTC
CASSLASLAEGYEQFF
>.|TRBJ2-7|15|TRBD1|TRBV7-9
TGTGCCAGCAGCTTAGGTTCCCAGGGGGCGTACGAGCAGTACTTC
CASSLGSQGAYEQYF
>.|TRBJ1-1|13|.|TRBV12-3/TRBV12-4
TGTGCCAGCAGTTTTAACAGGAACACTGAAGCTTTCTTT
CASSFNRNTEAFF
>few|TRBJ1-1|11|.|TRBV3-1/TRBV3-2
TGTGCCAGCAGCCACCTAGGTGCGGCTTTCTTT
CASSHLGAAFF
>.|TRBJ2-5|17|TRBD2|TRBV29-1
TGCAGCGTTGAAGTCGGGGCTAGCGGGTTACTCCAAGAGACCCAGTACTTC
CSVEVGASGLLQETQYF
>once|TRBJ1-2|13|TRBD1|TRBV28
TGTGCCAGCAGTTCGGACAGGAGAGGTGGCTACACCTTC
CASSSDRRGGYTF
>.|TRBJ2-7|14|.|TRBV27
TGTGCCAGCAGGGACACGGCGTTTTTTGGCGAGCAGTACTTC
CASRDTAFFGEQYF
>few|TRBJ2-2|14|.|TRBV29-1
TGCAGCGTTGGTCGGGGTCGGAGCACCGGGGAGCTGTTTTTT
CSVGRGRSTGELFF
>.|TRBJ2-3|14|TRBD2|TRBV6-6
TGTGCCAGCGGGAGCGGGAGCTCGACAGATACGCAGTATTTT
CASGSGSSTDTQYF
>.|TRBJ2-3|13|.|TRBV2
TGTGCCAGCAGTGTTCCGGGAAGCTGGGGGCAGTATTTT
CASSVPGSWGQYF
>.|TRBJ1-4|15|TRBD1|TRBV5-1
TGCGCCAGCAGCTCTGCGAGACAGGGGGATGAAAAACTGTTTTTT
CASSSARQGDEKLFF